One and the same sample provided the 12 T cell receptor beta chains below, sequenced in a study of blood T cells in healthy people across ages. For the second PCR, which ran for 7 to 11 cycles, a sample-barcoded 5' primer and a J-beta primer mix were used. TCRdb reanalysed the 5' RACE reads using MiXCR and keeps one entry per CDR3 protein. The profile shows 700,000 to 800,000 distinct CDR3 sequences, 35% to 45% of them singletons. Sequenced material: blood. These receptors were taken from a woman aged 60-70 years in good health.

This clonotype showed up just a few times. The chain recombines TRBV7-3 with TRBJ2-7, with 11 bases aligning to TRBD1. Germline V gives CDR1 SGHTA, CDR2 FQGTGA. V lost 5 bases and J lost 3; bases outside the gene matches: 9. The CDR3 contains 16 residues. The CDR3 reads CASSPTRDRGIYEQYF. The CDR3 nucleotides read TGTGCCAGCAGCCCCACCCGGGACAGGGGGATCTACGAGCAGTACTTC.

The sample holds one count of this clonotype. The chain has TRBV4-2 and TRBJ2-4; D is possibly TRBD1 (6 bases). The closer fit of TRBJ2-7 to the DNA end suggests the J call may be wrong. CDR3 length: 15 amino acids. Looked up from germline, CDR1 is LGHNA and CDR2 is YNFKEQ. CDR3 sequence (DNA): TGTGCCAGCAGTCAGGACTTACTAGGACAGTACGAGCAGTACTTC. Translating it yields CASSQDLLGQYEQYF.

This rearrangement joins TRBV12-3 or TRBV12-4 to TRBJ1-4, with D possibly being TRBD1 (5 bases). The CDR3 is made up of 14 amino acids. V dropped 1 base and J dropped 7 bases, with 10 bases sitting between them. In nucleotides, the CDR3 is TGTGCCAGCAGTTTAGGGGGGAGGGTTGAAAAACTGTTTTTT. Encoded protein: CASSLGGRVEKLFF.

This clonotype was seen a few times. The chain links TRBV20-1 to TRBJ1-2; D might be TRBD1 (6 bases). The germline V gene has CDR1 DFQATT and CDR2 SNEGSKA (reference sequence). Trimming left V 0 bases short and J 5 bases short, with 10 bases between. The CDR3 runs to 13 residues. CDR3 region: CSARERGRYGYTF. The CDR3 DNA sequence: TGCAGTGCTAGAGAGAGGGGGAGATATGGCTACACCTTC.

The J gene is TRBJ2-2, the V gene TRBV12-3 or TRBV12-4; D is unclear. The CDR3 runs to 13 residues. Trimming left V 7 bases short and J 7 bases short, with 13 bases between. This chain's CDR3 is CASTQAFIGELFF. Written as DNA, the CDR3 is TGTGCCAGCACCCAGGCCTTTATCGGGGAGCTGTTTTTT.

This clonotype was picked up many times. V gene TRBV20-1 combines with J gene TRBJ2-5, with TRBD1 identical over 9 bases. Germline V gene data show CDR1 as DFQATT and CDR2 as SNEGSKA (reference sequence). The V and J ends lost 3 bases and 5 bases, in that order; junction bases with no gene match: 4. There are 13 residues in the CDR3. The chain's CDR3 is CSARDRGWETQYF. In DNA form, the CDR3 reads TGCAGTGCTAGGGACAGGGGTTGGGAGACCCAGTACTTC.

The J gene is TRBJ1-6, the V gene TRBV2; 8 bases match TRBD1. The CDR3 extends over 15 amino acids. V was pared by 6 bases and J by 4 bases, with 5 bases of the junction left unmatched. Per the germline V gene, CDR1 is SNHLY and CDR2 is FYNNEI. The CDR3 region is CASRVDRDYNSPLHF. CDR3 DNA: TGTGCCAGCAGGGTGGACAGGGATTATAATTCACCCCTCCACTTT.

The rearrangement joins TRBV28 to TRBJ2-5, with TRBD2 as a possible D gene (5 bases). The J call may be wrong; the DNA end is better matched by TRBJ2-7. The CDR3 length is 13 residues. The germline CDR1 and CDR2 sequences are MDHEN and SYDVKM. The CDR3 loop is CASTRGLTYEQYF. The CDR3 DNA follows: TGTGCCAGCACCCGAGGGCTTACCTACGAGCAGTACTTC.

The V call is TRBV4-3, the J call TRBJ1-5, with D possibly matching TRBD1 (5 bases). This CDR3 spans 15 amino acids. Deletions cut 0 bases from V and 3 bases from J, with 9 bases between. In germline, CDR1 is LGHNA, CDR2 YSLEER. The CDR3 bases are TGCGCCAGCAGCCAAGACGGGGGTGACAATCAGCCCCAGCATTTT. Amino acid sequence: CASSQDGGDNQPQHF.

On this clonotype: At one boundary the junction diverges from the germline segment, which might be a read error. The chain uses TRBV6-2 or TRBV6-3 and TRBJ2-4, with a possible D match to TRBD2 (5 bases). CDR1 and CDR2 from the germline V gene are MNHEY and SVGEGT. This CDR3 comprises 17 residues. CDR3 in amino acids: CASSYGELKRAKNIRYF. As DNA, the CDR3 is TGTGCCAGCAGTTACGGGGAGTTAAAAAGAGCCAAAAACATTCGGTACTTC.

This clonotype was seen just once. This rearrangement joins TRBV24-1 to TRBJ2-3; 9 bases match TRBD1. V gave up 3 bases and J gave up 4 bases; unmatched junction bases: 4. Germline V gene sequence: CDR1 KGHDR, CDR2 SFDVKD. The CDR3 consists of 15 residues. The CDR3 region has the DNA TGTGCCACCAGTGATACGGGACAGGGCGCAGATACGCAGTATTTT. Translating gives CATSDTGQGADTQYF.

The chain employs TRBV4-3 and TRBJ1-4, with TRBD1 matching 7 bases. V was pared by 5 bases and J by 3 bases, with 6 bases of the junction left unmatched. The V gene's germline CDR1 is LGHNA and CDR2 YSLEER. The length of the CDR3 is 15 residues. The CDR3 spells CASSDRDRANEKLFF. CDR3 nucleotides: TGCGCCAGCAGCGACCGGGACAGAGCTAATGAAAAACTGTTTTTT.